This T cell receptor beta chain derives from a study of post-analysis software for immune sequencing data. A note on this clonotype: The antigen is unknown.

Libraries were made from TCR beta cDNA, and they carried unique molecular identifiers. TCRdb re-analysed the PCR reads in MiXCR, keeping a single row per CDR3 protein. Of some 160,000 distinct CDR3 sequences listed, under 40% are singletons. This CDR3 spans 16 amino acids. Germline values: CDR1 SGHKS, CDR2 YYEKEE (reference sequence). The V and J ends lost 0 bases and 5 bases respectively, with 17 bases between them. Study-wide points: In multiple sclerosis, normalized Chao1 diversity was significantly below that of controls. Controls had lower frequencies than patients of five TRBV segments, which included TRBV5-6, TRBV5-1 and TRBV20-1.

The V and J genes are TRBV5-5 and TRBJ1-2; the D is unclear. The starting material was blood, obtained after autologous hematopoietic stem cell transplantation. This sequence originates from a girl under 18 with multiple sclerosis. DNA of the CDR3: TGTGCCAGCAGCTTGGGGTCGGGCCCCACCAAATATGGCTACACCTTC. Residues: CASSLGSGPTKYGYTF.